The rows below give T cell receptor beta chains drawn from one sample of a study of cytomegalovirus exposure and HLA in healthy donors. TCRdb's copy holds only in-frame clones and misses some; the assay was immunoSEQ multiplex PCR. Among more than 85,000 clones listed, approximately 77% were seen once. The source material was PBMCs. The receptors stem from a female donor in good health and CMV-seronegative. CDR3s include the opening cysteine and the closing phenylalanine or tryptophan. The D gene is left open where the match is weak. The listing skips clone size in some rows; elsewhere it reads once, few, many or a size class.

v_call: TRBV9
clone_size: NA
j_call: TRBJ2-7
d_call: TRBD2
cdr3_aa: CASSSGGEQYF
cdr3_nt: TGTGCCAGCAGCTCCGGGGGGGAGCAGTACTTC

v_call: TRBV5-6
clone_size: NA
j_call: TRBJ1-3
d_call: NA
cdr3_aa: CASSLEQGLGNTIYF
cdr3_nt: TGTGCCAGCAGCTTGGAGCAGGGATTGGGAAACACCATATATTTT

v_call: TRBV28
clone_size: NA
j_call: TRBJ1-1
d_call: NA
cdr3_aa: CASRSTNTEAFF
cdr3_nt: TGTGCCAGCAGGAGTACGAACACTGAAGCTTTCTTT

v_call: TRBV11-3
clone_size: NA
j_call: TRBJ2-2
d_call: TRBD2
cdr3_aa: CASSTSGLAGDTGELFF
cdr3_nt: TGTGCCAGCAGCACCAGTGGCCTAGCGGGAGACACCGGGGAGCTGTTTTTT

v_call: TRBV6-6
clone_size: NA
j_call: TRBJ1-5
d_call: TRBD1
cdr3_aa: CASSSDRGRPQHF
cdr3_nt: TGTGCCAGCAGTTCCGACAGGGGGCGCCCCCAGCATTTT

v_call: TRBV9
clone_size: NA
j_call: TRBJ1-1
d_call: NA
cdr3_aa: CASSVGLPPEAFF
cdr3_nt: TGTGCCAGCAGCGTAGGGCTGCCCCCTGAAGCTTTCTTT

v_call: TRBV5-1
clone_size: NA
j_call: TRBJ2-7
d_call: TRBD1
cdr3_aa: CASSLGTGGREQYF
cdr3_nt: TGCGCCAGCAGCTTGGGGACAGGTGGGCGCGAGCAGTACTTC

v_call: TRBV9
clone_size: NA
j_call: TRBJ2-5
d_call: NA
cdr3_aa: CASSVVYGETQYF
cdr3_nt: TGTGCCAGCAGCGTAGTCTATGGTGAGACCCAGTACTTC

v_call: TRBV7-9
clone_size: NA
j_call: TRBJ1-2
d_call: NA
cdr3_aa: CASSFGRGTSGYGYTF
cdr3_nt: TGTGCCAGCAGCTTTGGCAGGGGTACGTCGGGCTATGGCTACACCTTC

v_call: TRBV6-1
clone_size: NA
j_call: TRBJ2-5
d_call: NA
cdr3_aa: CASSDRGFGETQYF
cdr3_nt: TGTGCCAGCAGTGACAGGGGTTTCGGAGAGACCCAGTACTTC

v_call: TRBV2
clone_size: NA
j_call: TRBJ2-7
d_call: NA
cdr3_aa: CASVLSYEQYF
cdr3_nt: TGTGCCAGCGTGTTATCCTACGAGCAGTACTTC

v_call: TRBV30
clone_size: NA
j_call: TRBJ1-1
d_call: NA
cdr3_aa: CARNGMNTEAFF
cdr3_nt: TGTGCCCGCAACGGTATGAACACTGAAGCTTTCTTT

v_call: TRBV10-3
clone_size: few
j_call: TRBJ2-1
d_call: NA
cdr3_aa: CAIMGSGEIYNEQFF
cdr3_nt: TGTGCCATCATGGGAAGCGGTGAGATATACAATGAGCAGTTCTTC